This TCR beta chain appears in the sequencing data of a study of blood T cell repertoires in COVID-19. Study in general: The cDNA or gDNA used as material had been derived from T cells, B-cell-depleted T cells, or PBMCs.

As handled by the study authors: Estimated nucleated cell counts came from reference gene primer amplification. The repertoire was sequenced with immunoSEQ multiplex PCR; TCRdb's copy has only in-frame clones and lacks some. D and trimming come from the DNA, and the V and J calls and clone size come from that table. The table has tens of thousands of clones, 90% to 95% seen once. This CDR3 has 14 residues. V was pared by 7 bases and J by 7 bases, with 9 bases of the junction left unmatched. Germline assignment: CDR1 SNHLY and CDR2 FYNNEI. This receptor was taken from a man in his 60s with acute or convalescent COVID-19. The specimen was peripheral blood. The gene calls are TRBV2 and TRBJ1-1, with 10 bases lining up with TRBD1. This CDR3 reads CASTKDRGLDEAFF. As DNA, the CDR3 is TGTGCCAGCACTAAAGACAGGGGGCTGGATGAAGCTTTCTTT.